The 15 T cell receptor beta chains listed next were all sequenced from one sample in a study of siplizumab effects on memory and regulatory T cells. Sequenced by immunoSEQ multiplex PCR; TCRdb stores in-frame clones only, minus some. The sample has 90,000 to 150,000 clones; 90% to 95% are singletons. Specimen: non-Treg CD4+ T cells sorted from blood. All receptors derive from a human donor in good health.

Here the CDR3 reads CASSLSSGRHNSPLHF. The CDR3 DNA is TGTGCCAGCAGCCTAAGTAGCGGGCGGCATAATTCACCCCTCCACTTT. The chain carries TRBV28 and TRBJ1-6; D call uncertain. This CDR3 has 16 residues. Germline CDR1 MDHEN, CDR2 SYDVKM. Trimming removed 6 bases at V and 5 bases at J, with 17 bases between.

A single count supports this clone. The chain uses TRBV6-6 and TRBJ1-1; D unclear. The V gene lost 0 bases and the J gene lost 7 bases, with 6 bases spanning the gap. Germline values: CDR1 MNHNY, CDR2 SVGAGI (reference sequence). The CDR3 has 12 amino acids. The chain's CDR3 is CASSYSTIEAFF. CDR3 coding DNA: TGTGCCAGCAGTTACTCGACGATTGAAGCTTTCTTT.

The V call is TRBV4-1, the J call TRBJ2-1; 11 bases agree with TRBD2. Trimming removed 8 bases from V and 5 bases from J; junction bases left unmatched: 8. The CDR3 covers 15 residues. CDR1 and CDR2 from the germline V gene are MGHRA and YSYEKL. CDR3 protein: CASAWGTSGNNEQFF. The CDR3 coding sequence is TGCGCCAGCGCGTGGGGGACTAGCGGAAACAATGAGCAGTTCTTC.

The genes are TRBV19 and TRBJ1-5; D is possibly TRBD1 (5 bases). The CDR3 consists of 15 residues. Germline assignment: CDR1 LNHDA and CDR2 SQIVND (reference sequence). Trimming shortened V by 7 bases and J by 1 base, and 14 bases separated the two germline ends. The CDR3 here is CASTQTEGSNQPQHF. The CDR3 DNA reads as TGTGCCAGTACCCAGACAGAGGGGAGCAATCAGCCCCAGCATTTT.

The CDR3 DNA follows: TGTGCCAGCACCTTCGCGGGGAATTCACCCCTCCACTTT. The encoded protein is CASTFAGNSPLHF. V usage is TRBV6-6 and J usage is TRBJ1-6; D is undetermined. V gave up 7 bases and J gave up 7 bases, with 11 bases separating them. This CDR3 is 13 amino acids long. The germline V gene encodes CDR1 MNHNY and CDR2 SVGAGI (reference sequence).

This clone came up once. The chain is built from TRBV2 and TRBJ1-2; D not certain. Trimming took 6 bases from V and 1 from J, leaving 12 bases between them. CDR3 length: 14 amino acids. Germline values: CDR1 SNHLY, CDR2 FYNNEI. CDR3 amino acids: CASSPQEFNYGYTF. CDR3 nucleotide sequence: TGTGCCAGCAGCCCCCAAGAGTTTAACTATGGCTACACCTTC.

V is TRBV7-9 and J is TRBJ1-4; maybe TRBD1 (5 bases). The CDR3 consists of 13 residues. Trimming took off 10 bases at V and 7 bases at J, with 16 bases between the two ends. Germline V gene lookup returns CDR1 SEHNR and CDR2 FQNEAQ (reference sequence). The CDR3 DNA follows: TGTGCCATCGAACCCGAAGGGGCTGAAAAACTGTTTTTT. Its protein is CAIEPEGAEKLFF.

V usage is TRBV14 and J usage is TRBJ1-1, with D unresolved. V lost 3 bases and J lost 0, with 17 bases in between. CDR3 length: 17 residues. The germline V gene has CDR1 SGHDN and CDR2 FVKESK. CDR3 sequence: CASSHGPFRPMNTEAFF. The CDR3 DNA reads as TGTGCCAGCAGCCACGGGCCATTCAGGCCCATGAACACTGAAGCTTTCTTT.

The chain employs TRBV29-1 and TRBJ2-5; D unclear. The germline V and J ends were trimmed by 4 bases and 2 bases, with 2 bases remaining between them. The CDR3 sequence is 10 residues long. Germline V gene data show CDR1 as SQVTM and CDR2 as ANQGSEA. This CDR3 is CSVGQETQYF. The DNA for the CDR3 is TGCAGCGTTGGACAAGAGACCCAGTACTTC.

The rearrangement uses TRBV7-6 and TRBJ1-1; tentatively, D is TRBD1 (5 bases). There are 15 residues in the CDR3. In germline, CDR1 is SGHVS, CDR2 FNYEAQ. The V end was cut by 5 bases, the J end by 1 base, with 14 bases between. The CDR3 DNA reads TGTGCCAGCAGCCCGTGGACACCGAGGAACACTGAAGCTTTCTTT. Amino acid sequence: CASSPWTPRNTEAFF. Together with reference TRBV7-6 and TRBJ1-1, the CDR3 gives the full variable domain: GAGVSQSPRYKVTKRGQDVALRCDPISGHVSLYWYRQALGQGPEFLTYFNYEAQQDKSGLPNDRFSAERPEGSISTLTIQRTEQRDSAMYRCASSPWTPRNTEAFFGQGTRLTVV.

The rearrangement links TRBV2 to TRBJ1-5; 7 bases line up with TRBD1. Germline V lookup: CDR1 SNHLY, CDR2 FYNNEI. The length of the CDR3 is 16 residues. V gave up 6 bases and J gave up 2 bases; unmatched junction bases: 10. CDR3 in DNA: TGTGCCAGCAGCCTAGACAGGGCCGCGGGCAATCAGCCCCAGCATTTT. Protein product: CASSLDRAAGNQPQHF.

This clone was counted only a few times. The V and J genes are TRBV25-1 and TRBJ1-6; 9 bases line up with TRBD1. The CDR3 covers 15 residues. The junction had 2 bases not matched to a gene; V was cut back by 1 base and J by 7 bases. Germline V lookup: CDR1 MGHDK, CDR2 SYGVNS. For the CDR3, the DNA is TGTGCCAGCAGTGAATCTGGGACAGGGAATTCACCCCTCCACTTT. Translation gives CASSESGTGNSPLHF.

The sample holds one count of this clone. The V gene is TRBV2, the J gene TRBJ1-5; the D gene is possibly TRBD1 (6 bases). Germline-derived CDR1 and CDR2 are SNHLY and FYNNEI. V was clipped by 1 base and J by 1 base, with 17 bases between them. There are 18 residues in the CDR3. The chain's CDR3 is CASSEGRGRSRSNQPQHF. In nucleotides, the CDR3 is TGTGCCAGCAGTGAAGGCAGGGGCCGGAGTAGGAGCAATCAGCCCCAGCATTTT.

This clone came up once. V gene TRBV18 combines with J gene TRBJ2-3, with TRBD2 identical over 7 bases. This CDR3 is 14 amino acids long. The V segment lost 4 bases and the J segment 0 bases; nucleotides outside the gene matches: 1. Germline CDR1 and CDR2: KGHSH and LQKENI. The chain's CDR3 is CASSRAGSTDTQYF. CDR3 sequence (DNA): TGTGCCAGCTCACGAGCGGGAAGCACAGATACGCAGTATTTT.

This chain uses TRBV29-1 with TRBJ1-1; TRBD1 might be the D (6 bases). CDR1 SQVTM and CDR2 ANQGSEA come from the germline V gene. The CDR3 is 14 residues long. V shed 3 bases and J shed 3 bases, with 14 bases lying between them. The CDR3 region has the DNA TGCAGCGTTGAGGGGGCCCCCTGGGACACTGAAGCTTTCTTT. Protein product: CSVEGAPWDTEAFF.